This is a list of T cell receptor beta chains from one sample in a study of T cells in localized non-small cell lung cancer. Profiled with immunoSEQ multiplex PCR; TCRdb holds only in-frame clones, not every one. The sample carries roughly 53,000 clones, approximately 88% recorded once. Here the sequenced sample was peripheral blood mononuclear cells, taken before any cancer treatment. Receptors were obtained from a man aged 35-69 years with stage III lung adenocarcinoma. The CDR3 runs from the conserved cysteine through the conserved F or W. Each record gives: J gene, V gene, D gene, clone size, CDR3 protein, CDR3 DNA. D genes are given only for firm matches. Where a row states a size, it is once, few, many or the class of an expanded clone; other rows omit it.

TRBJ2-6 | TRBV19 | NA | NA | CASLPAGANVLTF | TGTGCCAGTCTCCCGGCCGGGGCCAACGTCCTGACTTTC
TRBJ2-1 | TRBV18 | TRBD2 | NA | CASSPLAGKDNEQFF | TGTGCCAGCTCACCTCTAGCGGGAAAAGACAATGAGCAGTTCTTC
TRBJ2-1 | TRBV7-7 | NA | NA | CASSSGTQNYNEQFF | TGTGCCAGCAGTAGCGGAACTCAAAACTACAATGAGCAGTTCTTC
TRBJ1-1 | TRBV6-4 | NA | NA | CAIRVPGDTEAFF | TGTGCCATCCGGGTCCCTGGGGACACTGAAGCTTTCTTT
TRBJ1-1 | TRBV7-2 | NA | NA | CASSPMEGTEAFF | TGTGCCAGCAGTCCCATGGAGGGGACTGAAGCTTTCTTT
TRBJ2-7 | TRBV7-2 | TRBD1 | NA | CASSPRTGYEQYF | TGTGCCAGCAGCCCCAGGACAGGCTACGAGCAGTACTTC
TRBJ1-1 | TRBV6-1 | NA | few | CASSRGGAFF | TGTGCCAGCAGTCGTGGGGGGGCTTTCTTT
TRBJ2-7 | TRBV4-3 | NA | NA | CASSQGRSYEQYF | TGCGCCAGCAGCCAGGGCAGATCCTACGAGCAGTACTTC
TRBJ2-7 | TRBV19 | NA | once | CASSIAGEYYEQYF | TGTGCCAGTAGTATAGCGGGGGAGTACTACGAGCAGTACTTC
TRBJ2-7 | TRBV14 | TRBD2 | NA | CASSSFGGEQYF | TGTGCCAGCAGCTCTTTCGGGGGGGAGCAGTACTTC
TRBJ2-5 | TRBV19 | TRBD2 | NA | CASSMYGGGPQETQYF | TGTGCCAGTAGTATGTACGGGGGGGGCCCTCAAGAGACCCAGTACTTC
TRBJ1-1 | TRBV29-1 | NA | NA | CSVGLSTEAFF | TGCAGCGTTGGTTTGAGCACTGAAGCTTTCTTT
TRBJ2-1 | TRBV19 | TRBD1 | NA | CASSRTGENYNEQFF | TGTGCCAGTAGTAGGACAGGGGAAAACTACAATGAGCAGTTCTTC
TRBJ1-6 | TRBV7-9 | NA | NA | CASSRRGVEGNSPLHF | TGTGCCAGCAGCCGGAGGGGGGTGGAGGGTAATTCACCCCTCCACTTT
TRBJ2-1 | TRBV11-3 | NA | NA | CASSPAGTNLEEQFF | TGTGCCAGCAGCCCTGCCGGGACCAACCTTGAAGAGCAGTTCTTC